One and the same sample provided the 25 T cell receptor beta chains below, sequenced in a study of long-term antiretroviral therapy in people with HIV. The assay used was immunoSEQ (version v3.0), run at survey level. The table came from immunoSEQ multiplex PCR; TCRdb's copy has only in-frame clones and leaves some out. The sample consists of about 10,000 clones, 81% of them appearing once. The source was unsorted PBMCs, collected 0.7 years after starting antiretroviral therapy. The receptor source for this set is a man aged 35-49 years with HIV.

The V call is TRBV19, the J call TRBJ1-3; the D is unclear. V shed 9 bases and J shed 0 bases, with 6 bases lying between them. Germline CDR1 LNHDA, CDR2 SQIVND (reference sequence). The CDR3 totals 12 residues. The CDR3 bases are TGTGCCAGCTCAGACTCTGGAAACACCATATATTTT. Its protein product is CASSDSGNTIYF.

In this sample, this clone turned up a few times. The rearrangement uses TRBV9 and TRBJ2-1; D tentatively reads TRBD1 or TRBD2 (5 bases each). Per the germline V gene, CDR1 is SGDLS and CDR2 is YYNGEE. CDR3 size: 15 residues. Trimming removed 4 bases from V and 6 bases from J, with 17 bases in between. CDR3 nucleotide sequence: TGTGCCAGCAGCCCCCGGGACCGCGGTCGCAATGAGCAGTTCTTC. Translated: CASSPRDRGRNEQFF.

The chain joins TRBV15 to TRBJ2-5; 11 positions match TRBD2. The CDR3 has 16 amino acids. CDR1 is LNHNV and CDR2 is YYDKDF in the germline V gene (reference sequence). The junction had 5 bases not matched to a gene; V was cut back by 0 bases and J by 5 bases. CDR3 in amino acids: CATSRDTSGSQETQYF. CDR3 sequence (DNA): TGTGCCACCAGCAGAGATACTAGCGGGAGTCAGGAGACCCAGTACTTC.

The chain links TRBV9 to TRBJ1-2; maybe TRBD1 (5 bases). V was pared by 4 bases and J by 7 bases, with 11 bases between. The CDR3 covers 12 residues. Germline CDR1 is SGDLS and CDR2 is YYNGEE. This CDR3 is CASSPGTSGYTF. In DNA form, the CDR3 reads TGTGCCAGCAGCCCCGGGACGAGTGGCTACACCTTC.

The chain recombines TRBV7-9 with TRBJ1-4; TRBD1 is a possible D gene (6 bases). CDR1 SEHNR and CDR2 FQNEAQ come from the germline V gene (reference sequence). The V end was cut by 2 bases, the J end by 8 bases, with 15 bases between. The CDR3 extends over 15 amino acids. CDR3 residues: CASSLIRGGKEKLFF. The CDR3 coding sequence is TGTGCCAGCAGCTTAATCAGGGGTGGGAAAGAAAAACTGTTTTTT.

The V and J genes are TRBV29-1 and TRBJ2-7; 13 nucleotides match TRBD2. Germline V CDR1 and CDR2: SQVTM, ANQGSEA. V lost 6 bases to trimming and J lost 7 bases; unmatched junction nucleotides: 9. The CDR3 loop spans 14 amino acids. CDR3 sequence reads: CSVSGLAGSKEQYF. CDR3 DNA: TGCAGCGTGTCGGGACTAGCGGGATCCAAAGAGCAGTACTTC.

V and J are TRBV11-2 and TRBJ2-3, with 13 bases identical to TRBD2. V gave up 5 bases and J gave up 5 bases; unmatched junction bases: 16. Germline V gene lookup returns CDR1 SGHAT and CDR2 FQNNGV. This CDR3 spans 19 amino acids. CDR3 nucleotides: TGTGCCAGCAGCCGGACCAAGACTACTAGCGGGAGGGCCGTAGATACGCAGTATTTT. As protein: CASSRTKTTSGRAVDTQYF.

This sequence joins TRBV12-5 and TRBJ2-6; D call uncertain. The germline gives CDR1 LGHNT, CDR2 FRNRAP. CDR3 size: 13 residues. V was cut by 1 base and J by 2 bases, with 0 bases left in between. The CDR3 reads CASGLAGANVLTF. CDR3 in DNA: TGTGCTAGTGGTTTGGCTGGGGCCAACGTCCTGACTTTC.

This clone was recorded once. The chain links TRBV28 to TRBJ2-2; D possibly corresponds to TRBD1 (6 bases). The CDR3 sequence is 17 residues long. In germline, CDR1 is MDHEN, CDR2 SYDVKM. With 3 bases removed from V and 4 bases from J, the gap between germline ends came to 18 bases. The CDR3 loop is CASSFEDRDTGTGELFF. The DNA of the CDR3 is TGTGCCAGCAGTTTCGAAGACCGGGACACAGGCACCGGGGAGCTGTTTTTT.

This rearrangement joins TRBV28 to TRBJ1-4; unclear D gene. Trimming shortened V by 6 bases and J by 8 bases, and 22 bases separated the two germline ends. The CDR3 is 16 residues long. Germline assignment: CDR1 MDHEN and CDR2 SYDVKM. The CDR3 DNA follows: TGTGCCAGCAGCCTTAGGGTTACGGGCCTTAAGGAAAAACTGTTTTTT. Amino acid sequence: CASSLRVTGLKEKLFF. The variable domain in full, with the rest retrieved from reference TRBV28 and TRBJ1-4, is DVKVTQSSRYLVKRTGEKVFLECVQDMDHENMFWYRQDPGLGLRLIYFSYDVKMKEKGDIPEGYSVSREKKERFSLILESASTNQTSMYLCASSLRVTGLKEKLFFGSGTQLSVL.

In nucleotides, the CDR3 is TGTGCCAGCAGATTCCCAGGACAGGCCGGTCAGCCCCAGCATTTT. Protein product: CASRFPGQAGQPQHF. The rearrangement links TRBV28 to TRBJ1-5; 7 nucleotides agree with TRBD1. Germline CDR1 is MDHEN and CDR2 is SYDVKM. The CDR3 loop spans 15 amino acids. V was clipped by 6 bases and J by 6 bases; unmatched bases: 11.

This rearrangement joins TRBV9 to TRBJ2-3; unclear D gene. CDR3 length: 16 residues. V lost 1 base, J lost 3 bases, and 15 bases lay in between. CDR1 is SGDLS, CDR2 YYNGEE, per germline. CDR3 coding DNA: TGTGCCAGCAGCGTATCGGGTTCGCCGCGTACAGATACGCAGTATTTT. This sequence encodes CASSVSGSPRTDTQYF.

A remark on this clone: A junction boundary mismatches the germline segment, possibly from a read error. This sequence joins TRBV7-3 and TRBJ2-5; 8 bases agree with TRBD2. Germline V gene lookup returns CDR1 SGHTA and CDR2 FQGTGA. The CDR3 runs 16 residues. The CDR3 coding sequence is TGTGCTAGCAGCTTAAGGCCTAGCGGGCATGGGGGGACCCAGTACTTC. This codes for CASSLRPSGHGGTQYF.

V and J are TRBV7-8 and TRBJ2-1, with D uncertain. This CDR3 is 12 amino acids long. Germline values: CDR1 SGHVS, CDR2 FQNEAQ. Trimming removed 6 bases at V and 10 bases at J, with 13 bases between. Here the CDR3 reads CASRRPSREQFF. CDR3 sequence (DNA): TGTGCCAGCAGAAGGCCATCGAGAGAGCAGTTCTTC.

This clone was seen a handful of times. CDR3 nucleotide sequence: TGTGCCAGCTCACCCTATTCTAGACTAGCGGCCTACGAGCAGTACTTC. This translates into CASSPYSRLAAYEQYF. The rearrangement uses TRBV18 and TRBJ2-7, with 9 nucleotides matching TRBD2. V lost 3 bases to trimming and J lost 2 bases; unmatched junction nucleotides: 8. Germline-derived CDR1 and CDR2 are KGHSH and LQKENI. The CDR3 extends over 16 amino acids.

V is TRBV29-1 and J is TRBJ2-6; D unclear. The length of the CDR3 is 16 residues. The ends were cut back, 1 base at V and 2 bases at J, with 12 bases in the middle. The V gene's germline CDR1 is SQVTM and CDR2 ANQGSEA. CDR3 in amino acids: CSVEGKGTAGANVLTF. Written as DNA, the CDR3 is TGCAGCGTTGAAGGAAAGGGAACAGCTGGGGCCAACGTCCTGACTTTC.

The chain employs TRBV18 and TRBJ1-2; TRBD1 matches at 10 bases. CDR1 is KGHSH and CDR2 is LQKENI in the germline V gene. Losses at the gene ends were 4 bases for V and 0 bases for J; bases not matched to a gene: 8. The CDR3 spans 17 residues. CDR3 amino acids: CASSRGTGDTTNYGYTF. The CDR3 DNA follows: TGTGCCAGCTCACGCGGGACAGGGGATACAACTAACTATGGCTACACCTTC.

This clone was observed once. The chain uses TRBV15 and TRBJ1-3; 8 bases line up with TRBD1. Losses at the gene ends were 3 bases for V and 2 bases for J; bases not matched to a gene: 3. Germline V gives CDR1 LNHNV, CDR2 YYDKDF (reference sequence). CDR3 length equals 15 residues. The CDR3 DNA follows: TGTGCCACCAGCAGGGAACAGGGGGCTGGAAACACCATATATTTT. Amino acids: CATSREQGAGNTIYF.

V is TRBV6-6 and J is TRBJ2-7, with TRBD2 identical over 11 bases. V lost 6 bases and J lost 7; bases outside the gene matches: 8. The CDR3 loop spans 14 amino acids. Germline V lookup: CDR1 MNHNY, CDR2 SVGAGI (reference sequence). This chain's CDR3 is CASSLLAGVVEQYF. CDR3 coding DNA: TGTGCCAGCAGCTTACTAGCGGGAGTGGTTGAGCAGTACTTC.

The V call is TRBV9, the J call TRBJ1-1; D gene uncertain. Germline V gene lookup returns CDR1 SGDLS and CDR2 YYNGEE. V lost 0 bases and J lost 8, with 11 bases in between. This CDR3 spans 13 amino acids. As DNA, the CDR3 is TGTGCCAGCAGCGTAGCGGAAGGTTCCGAAGCTTTCTTT. This gives the protein CASSVAEGSEAFF.

The rearrangement joins TRBV11-2 to TRBJ2-1; D not certain. The CDR3 length is 13 residues. Germline values: CDR1 SGHAT, CDR2 FQNNGV. The ends were cut back, 3 bases at V and 8 bases at J, with 11 bases in the middle. The CDR3 nucleotides are TGTGCCAGCAGCTTTTTACCGGGCGATGAGCAGTTCTTC. Encoded protein: CASSFLPGDEQFF.

The chain uses TRBV27 and TRBJ2-1, with D tentatively TRBD2 (6 bases). The CDR3 loop spans 19 amino acids. The V and J ends lost 3 bases and 9 bases respectively, with 30 bases between them. In germline, CDR1 is MNHEY, CDR2 SMNVEV (reference sequence). The CDR3 is CASSLPGRGGGIGGGEQFF. DNA for the CDR3: TGTGCCAGCAGTTTGCCGGGACGGGGAGGTGGGATTGGGGGTGGTGAGCAGTTCTTC.

Of note for this clone: One junction end does not reproduce the germline sequence, and a read error may be involved. The chain employs TRBV7-7 and TRBJ2-5; no clear D gene. The CDR3 contains 14 residues. Germline assignment: CDR1 SSHAT and CDR2 FNYEAQ (reference sequence). CDR3 nucleotide sequence: TGTGCTAGCAGCTTAGGGCAGGCCTCCCCAACCCAGTACTTC. Translated, it gives CASSLGQASPTQYF.

The V and J genes are TRBV28 and TRBJ1-2; 7 positions match TRBD1. CDR3 length: 12 residues. Germline lookup yields CDR1 MDHEN and CDR2 SYDVKM. Trimming took 6 bases from V and 6 from J; bases not matched to a gene: 4. The CDR3 spells CASRGTGDGYTF. The CDR3 coding sequence is TGTGCCAGCAGGGGCACAGGGGATGGCTACACCTTC.

The chain recombines TRBV7-2 with TRBJ2-3; 12 nucleotides align to TRBD2. Germline CDR1 is SGHTA and CDR2 is FQGNSA. The CDR3 loop spans 17 amino acids. Trimming at V came to 7 bases and at J to 6 bases, leaving 14 bases not matched to a gene. CDR3 region: CASNPGWLAGGRDTQYF. DNA of the CDR3: TGTGCCAGCAACCCCGGGTGGCTAGCGGGAGGGCGGGATACGCAGTATTTT. The variable domain in full, completed from reference TRBV7-2 and TRBJ2-3, reads GAGVSQSPSNKVTEKGKDVELRCDPISGHTALYWYRQSLGQGLEFLIYFQGNSAPDKSGLPSDRFSAERTGGSVSTLTIQRTQQEDSAVYLCASNPGWLAGGRDTQYFGPGTRLTVL.